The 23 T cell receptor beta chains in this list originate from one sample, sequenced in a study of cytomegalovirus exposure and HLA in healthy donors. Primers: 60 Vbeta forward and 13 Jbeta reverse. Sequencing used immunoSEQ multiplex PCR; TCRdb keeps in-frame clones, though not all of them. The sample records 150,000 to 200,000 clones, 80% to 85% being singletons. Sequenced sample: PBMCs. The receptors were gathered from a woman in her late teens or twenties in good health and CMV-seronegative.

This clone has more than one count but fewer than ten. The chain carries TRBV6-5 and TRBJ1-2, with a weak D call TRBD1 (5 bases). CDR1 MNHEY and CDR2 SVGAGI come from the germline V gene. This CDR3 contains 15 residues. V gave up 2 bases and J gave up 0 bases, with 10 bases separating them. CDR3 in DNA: TGTGCCAGCAGTTACGACAGCCCGGCTAACTATGGCTACACCTTC. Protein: CASSYDSPANYGYTF.

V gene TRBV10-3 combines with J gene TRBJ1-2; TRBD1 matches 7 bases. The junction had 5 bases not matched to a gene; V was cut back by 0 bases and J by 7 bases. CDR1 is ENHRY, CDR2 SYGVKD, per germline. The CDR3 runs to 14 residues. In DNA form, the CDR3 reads TGTGCCATCAGTGAGTCGGGGCAGGGGGGTGGCTACACCTTC. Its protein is CAISESGQGGGYTF.

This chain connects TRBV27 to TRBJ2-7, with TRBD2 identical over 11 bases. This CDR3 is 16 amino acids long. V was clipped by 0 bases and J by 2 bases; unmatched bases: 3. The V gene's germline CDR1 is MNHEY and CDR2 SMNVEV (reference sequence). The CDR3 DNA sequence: TGTGCCAGCAGTTTATCGGGACTAGCGGCAACCTACGAGCAGTACTTC. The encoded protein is CASSLSGLAATYEQYF.

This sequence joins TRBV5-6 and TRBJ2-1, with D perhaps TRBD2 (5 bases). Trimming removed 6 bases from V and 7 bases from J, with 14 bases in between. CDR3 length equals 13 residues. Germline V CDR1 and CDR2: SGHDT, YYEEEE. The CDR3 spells CASMPRGWNEQFF. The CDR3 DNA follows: TGTGCCAGCATGCCTCGGGGTTGGAATGAGCAGTTCTTC.

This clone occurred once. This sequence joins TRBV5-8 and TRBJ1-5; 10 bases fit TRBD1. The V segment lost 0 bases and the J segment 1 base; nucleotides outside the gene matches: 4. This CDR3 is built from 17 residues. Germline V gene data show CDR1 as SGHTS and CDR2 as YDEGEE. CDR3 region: CASSLGQGARSNQPQHF. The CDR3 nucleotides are TGTGCCAGCAGCTTGGGACAGGGGGCGAGAAGCAATCAGCCCCAGCATTTT.

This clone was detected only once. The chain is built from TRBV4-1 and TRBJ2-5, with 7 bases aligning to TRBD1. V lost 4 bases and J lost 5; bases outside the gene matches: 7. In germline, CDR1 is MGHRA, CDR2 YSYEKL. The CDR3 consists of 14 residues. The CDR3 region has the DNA TGCGCCAGCAGCCGAACAGGGGTCGGGGAGACCCAGTACTTC. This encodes CASSRTGVGETQYF.

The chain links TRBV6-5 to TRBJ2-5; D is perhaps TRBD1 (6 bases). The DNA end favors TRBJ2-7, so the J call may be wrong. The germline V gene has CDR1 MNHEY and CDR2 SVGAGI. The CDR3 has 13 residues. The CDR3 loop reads CASKGQNSYEQYF. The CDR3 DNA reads TGTGCCAGCAAAGGACAGAATTCCTACGAGCAGTACTTC.

CDR3 residues: CASSEYRGMVDGYTF. CDR3 coding DNA: TGTGCCAGCAGTGAATATAGGGGTATGGTAGACGGCTACACCTTC. The chain has TRBV25-1 and TRBJ1-2; tentatively, D is TRBD1 (5 bases). There are 15 residues in the CDR3. Germline-derived CDR1 and CDR2 are MGHDK and SYGVNS. Trimming took 0 bases from V and 8 from J, leaving 16 bases between them.

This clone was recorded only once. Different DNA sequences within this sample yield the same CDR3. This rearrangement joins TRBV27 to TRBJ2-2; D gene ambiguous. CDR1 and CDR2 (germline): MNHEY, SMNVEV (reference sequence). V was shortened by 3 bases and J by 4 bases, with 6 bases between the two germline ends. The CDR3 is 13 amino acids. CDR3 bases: TGTGCCAGCAGTTTCGGTGGCACCGGGGAGCTGTTTTTT. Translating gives CASSFGGTGELFF.

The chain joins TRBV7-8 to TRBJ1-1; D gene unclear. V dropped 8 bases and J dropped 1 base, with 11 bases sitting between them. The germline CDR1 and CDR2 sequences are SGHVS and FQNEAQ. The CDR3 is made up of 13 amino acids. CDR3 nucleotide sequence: TGTGCCAGCTTTATTTCGGGGAACACTGAAGCTTTCTTT. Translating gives CASFISGNTEAFF.

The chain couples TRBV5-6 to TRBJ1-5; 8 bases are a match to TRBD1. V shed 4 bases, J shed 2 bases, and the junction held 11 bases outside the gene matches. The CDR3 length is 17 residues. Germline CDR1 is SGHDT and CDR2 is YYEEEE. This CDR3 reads CASSGAQGAGGNQPQHF. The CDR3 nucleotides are TGTGCCAGCAGCGGCGCCCAGGGGGCGGGTGGCAATCAGCCCCAGCATTTT.

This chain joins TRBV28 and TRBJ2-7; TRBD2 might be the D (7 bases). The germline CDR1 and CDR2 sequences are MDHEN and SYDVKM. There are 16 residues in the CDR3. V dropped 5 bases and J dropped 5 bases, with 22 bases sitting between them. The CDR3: CASSPASTQGRDEQYF. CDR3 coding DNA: TGTGCCAGCAGTCCGGCCAGCACCCAGGGGAGGGACGAGCAGTACTTC.

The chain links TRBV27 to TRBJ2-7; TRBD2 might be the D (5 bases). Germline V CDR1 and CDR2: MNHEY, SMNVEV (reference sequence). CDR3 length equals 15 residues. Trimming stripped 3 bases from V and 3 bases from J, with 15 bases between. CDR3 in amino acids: CASSFSGLSNYEQYF. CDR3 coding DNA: TGTGCCAGCAGTTTCAGCGGCCTATCAAACTACGAGCAGTACTTC.

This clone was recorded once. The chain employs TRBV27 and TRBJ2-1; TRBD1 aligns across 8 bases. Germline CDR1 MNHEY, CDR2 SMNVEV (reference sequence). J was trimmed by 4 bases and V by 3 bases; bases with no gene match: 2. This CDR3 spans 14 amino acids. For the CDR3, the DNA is TGTGCCAGCAGTTTGGGACAGGATTACAATGAGCAGTTCTTC. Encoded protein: CASSLGQDYNEQFF.

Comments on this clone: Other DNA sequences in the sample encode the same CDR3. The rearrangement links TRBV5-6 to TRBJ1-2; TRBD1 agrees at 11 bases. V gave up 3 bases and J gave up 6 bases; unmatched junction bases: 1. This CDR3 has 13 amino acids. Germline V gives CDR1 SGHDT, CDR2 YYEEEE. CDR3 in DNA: TGTGCCAGCAGCTCGGGACAGGGGGATGGCTACACCTTC. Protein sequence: CASSSGQGDGYTF.

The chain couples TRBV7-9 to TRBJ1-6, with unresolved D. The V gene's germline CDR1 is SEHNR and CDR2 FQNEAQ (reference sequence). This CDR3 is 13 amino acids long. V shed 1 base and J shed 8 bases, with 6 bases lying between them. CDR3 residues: CASSLEADSPLHF. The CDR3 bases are TGTGCCAGCAGCTTAGAGGCGGATTCACCCCTCCACTTT.

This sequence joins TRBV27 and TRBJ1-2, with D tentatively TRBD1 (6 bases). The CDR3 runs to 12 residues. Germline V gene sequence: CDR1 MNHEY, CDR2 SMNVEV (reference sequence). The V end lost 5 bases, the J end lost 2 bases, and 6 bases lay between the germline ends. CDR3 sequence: CASSGQNYGYTF. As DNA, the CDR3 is TGTGCCAGCAGTGGACAGAACTATGGCTACACCTTC.

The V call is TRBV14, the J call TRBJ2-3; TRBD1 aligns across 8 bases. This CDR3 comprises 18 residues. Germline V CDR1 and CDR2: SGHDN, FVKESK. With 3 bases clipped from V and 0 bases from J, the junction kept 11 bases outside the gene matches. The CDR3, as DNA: TGTGCCAGCAGCCACTTTTCCGGGACAGGAACTAGCACAGATACGCAGTATTTT. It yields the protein CASSHFSGTGTSTDTQYF.

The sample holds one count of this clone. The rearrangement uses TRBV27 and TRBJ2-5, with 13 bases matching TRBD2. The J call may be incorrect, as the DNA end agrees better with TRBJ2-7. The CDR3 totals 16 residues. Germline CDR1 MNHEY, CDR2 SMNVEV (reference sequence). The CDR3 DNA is TGTGCCAGCAGCCCTACATTGGGACTAGCGGGATACGAGCAGTACTTC. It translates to CASSPTLGLAGYEQYF.

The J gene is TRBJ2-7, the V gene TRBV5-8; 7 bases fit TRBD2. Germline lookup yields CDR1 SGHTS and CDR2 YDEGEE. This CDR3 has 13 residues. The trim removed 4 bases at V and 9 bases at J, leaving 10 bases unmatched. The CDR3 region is CASSLRTSFRQYF. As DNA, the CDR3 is TGTGCCAGCAGCCTACGGACTAGTTTTAGGCAGTACTTC.

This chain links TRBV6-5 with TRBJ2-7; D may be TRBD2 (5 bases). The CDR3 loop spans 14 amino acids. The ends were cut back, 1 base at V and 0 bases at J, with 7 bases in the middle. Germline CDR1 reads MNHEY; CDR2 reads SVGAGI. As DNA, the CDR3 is TGTGCCAGCAGTTACTTTGGGAGCTCCTACGAGCAGTACTTC. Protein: CASSYFGSSYEQYF.

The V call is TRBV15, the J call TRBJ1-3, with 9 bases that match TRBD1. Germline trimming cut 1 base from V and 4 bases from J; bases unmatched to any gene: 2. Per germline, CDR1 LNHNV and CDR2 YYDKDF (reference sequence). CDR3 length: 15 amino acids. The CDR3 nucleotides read TGTGCCACCAGCAGAGGAGGGACAGGGGGAAACACCATATATTTT. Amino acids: CATSRGGTGGNTIYF.

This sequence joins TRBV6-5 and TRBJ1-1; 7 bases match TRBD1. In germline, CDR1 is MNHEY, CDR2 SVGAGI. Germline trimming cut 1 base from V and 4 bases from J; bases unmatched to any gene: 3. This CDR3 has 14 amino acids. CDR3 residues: CASSYFSGGTEAFF. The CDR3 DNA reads TGTGCCAGCAGTTACTTTTCAGGGGGCACTGAAGCTTTCTTT.